This T cell receptor beta chain was sequenced for a study of blood T cell repertoires in COVID-19. Study-wide context: Both acute and convalescent COVID-19 samples were obtained from the United States, Italy and Spain. T cells, B-cell-depleted T cells, or PBMCs supplied cDNA or gDNA.

As handled by the study authors: The authors estimated nucleated cell counts from reference gene primer amplification. Data came from immunoSEQ multiplex PCR; TCRdb stores just in-frame clones and leaves some out. V, J and clone size are taken as reported in that table, and D and trimming were inferred from the DNA itself. Of fewer than 450,000 clones in the sample, roughly 90% were seen once. This CDR3 is built from 15 residues. V trimming: 4 bases; J trimming: 6 bases; junction bases outside the gene matches: 8. CDR1 is SGDLS and CDR2 is YYNGEE in the germline V gene. The receptor's source is a woman aged 70-85 years with COVID-19, enrolled during active disease. The sequencing input was peripheral blood. The chain joins TRBV9 to TRBJ1-4, with 8 bases fitting TRBD1. Here the CDR3 reads CASSSSGTGYEKLFF. As DNA, the CDR3 is TGTGCCAGCAGCTCCTCCGGGACAGGTTATGAAAAACTGTTTTTT. Full variable domain (missing parts from reference TRBV9 and TRBJ1-4): DSGVTQTPKHLITATGQRVTLRCSPRSGDLSVYWYQQSLDQGLQFLIQYYNGEERAKGNILERFSAQQFPDLHSELNLSSLELGDSALYFCASSSSGTGYEKLFFGSGTQLSVL.